This TCR beta chain originates from a study of T cell changes during pregnancy in multiple sclerosis. Profiling relied on immunoSEQ multiplex PCR, and the TCRdb table lists in-frame clones only, not all of them. The sample yields tens of thousands of clones, around 85% seen once. Germline CDR1 LGHNA, CDR2 YSLEER. With V trimmed by 3 bases and J by 2 bases, 2 bases remained unmatched. This CDR3 is 14 amino acids long. The rearrangement joins TRBV4-3 to TRBJ2-3; TRBD2 matches at 7 bases. Specimen: CD4+ T cells from peripheral blood mononuclear cells, collected in the third trimester of pregnancy. The receptor comes from a female donor with multiple sclerosis, enrolled in a pregnancy study. The CDR3: CASSQGGVTDTQYF. The CDR3 nucleotides read TGCGCCAGCAGCCAGGGGGGGGTCACAGATACGCAGTATTTT.